This is a list of T cell receptor beta chains from one sample in a study of Ad26.COV2.S vaccination and SARS-CoV-2 variants. The repertoire was sequenced with immunoSEQ multiplex PCR; TCRdb's copy has only in-frame clones and lacks some. The repertoire holds hundreds of thousands of clones, with around four fifths as singletons. The source material was peripheral blood, sampled in a trial of Ad26.COV2.S vaccine versus placebo. Receptors originate from a person between 18 and 59 years old who received the Ad26.COV2.S COVID-19 vaccine or a placebo. CDR3s include the opening cysteine and the closing phenylalanine or tryptophan. The order of the fields is V gene, J gene, clone size, D gene, CDR3 protein, CDR3 DNA. A D gene is named only where the DNA matches it firmly. The size field is filled for only some rows; it gives once, few, many or a size class.

v_call: TRBV7-9; j_call: TRBJ2-1; clone_size: NA; d_call: NA; cdr3_aa: CASSLTGPNEQFF; cdr3_nt: TGTGCCAGCAGCTTAACAGGGCCCAATGAGCAGTTCTTC
v_call: TRBV7-2; j_call: TRBJ1-1; clone_size: NA; d_call: NA; cdr3_aa: CASSSGGVNTEAFF; cdr3_nt: TGTGCCAGCAGCTCGGGGGGCGTGAACACTGAAGCTTTCTTT
v_call: TRBV7-9; j_call: TRBJ1-5; clone_size: NA; d_call: NA; cdr3_aa: CASSLVVGEGNQPQHF; cdr3_nt: TGTGCCAGCAGCTTAGTAGTGGGGGAAGGCAATCAGCCCCAGCATTTT
v_call: TRBV6-5; j_call: TRBJ1-3; clone_size: NA; d_call: NA; cdr3_aa: CASSYSEGPAPNTIYF; cdr3_nt: TGTGCCAGCAGTTACTCGGAGGGGCCGGCCCCCAACACCATATATTTT
v_call: TRBV7-9; j_call: TRBJ2-3; clone_size: NA; d_call: NA; cdr3_aa: CASKDRGSPSTDTQYF; cdr3_nt: TGTGCCAGCAAAGACCGGGGGAGCCCTAGCACAGATACGCAGTATTTT
v_call: TRBV27; j_call: TRBJ2-7; clone_size: once; d_call: TRBD1; cdr3_aa: CASSRSPPGQSYEQYF; cdr3_nt: TGTGCCAGCAGTCGCTCCCCCCCGGGACAGAGCTACGAGCAGTACTTC
v_call: TRBV7-2; j_call: TRBJ1-1; clone_size: NA; d_call: NA; cdr3_aa: CASSPLRNTEAFF; cdr3_nt: TGTGCCAGCAGCCCCCTGAGGAACACTGAAGCTTTCTTT
v_call: TRBV5-4; j_call: TRBJ2-7; clone_size: NA; d_call: TRBD1; cdr3_aa: CASRATGGRREQYF; cdr3_nt: TGTGCCAGCAGGGCCACAGGGGGCCGAAGGGAGCAGTACTTC
v_call: TRBV6-5; j_call: TRBJ1-2; clone_size: few; d_call: NA; cdr3_aa: CASSYSMWQSNYGYTF; cdr3_nt: TGTGCCAGCAGTTACTCGATGTGGCAGTCTAACTATGGCTACACCTTC
v_call: TRBV4-1; j_call: TRBJ1-3; clone_size: NA; d_call: NA; cdr3_aa: CASSLLLPPGTPGNTIYF; cdr3_nt: TGCGCCAGCAGCCTACTGCTCCCACCCGGGACACCTGGAAACACCATATATTTT
v_call: TRBV27; j_call: TRBJ1-1; clone_size: once; d_call: NA; cdr3_aa: CASRKGMWTEAFF; cdr3_nt: TGTGCCAGCAGGAAGGGTATGTGGACTGAAGCTTTCTTT
v_call: TRBV7-9; j_call: TRBJ2-1; clone_size: NA; d_call: NA; cdr3_aa: CASSFRGSKYNEQFF; cdr3_nt: TGTGCCAGCAGCTTTAGGGGGTCAAAGTACAATGAGCAGTTCTTC
v_call: TRBV5-6; j_call: TRBJ1-5; clone_size: NA; d_call: TRBD1; cdr3_aa: CASSLGTGIAPQHF; cdr3_nt: TGTGCCAGCAGCCTTGGGACAGGGATCGCGCCCCAGCATTTT
v_call: TRBV7-2; j_call: TRBJ2-5; clone_size: once; d_call: NA; cdr3_aa: CASSSALRNQETQYF; cdr3_nt: TGTGCCAGCAGCTCCGCCTTAAGAAACCAAGAGACCCAGTACTTC
v_call: TRBV6-5; j_call: TRBJ1-1; clone_size: NA; d_call: NA; cdr3_aa: CASSYGGRYTEAFF; cdr3_nt: TGTGCCAGCAGTTACGGGGGGCGCTACACTGAAGCTTTCTTT
v_call: TRBV7-9; j_call: TRBJ2-2; clone_size: few; d_call: NA; cdr3_aa: CASSFGAVNTGELFF; cdr3_nt: TGTGCCAGCAGCTTCGGAGCCGTGAACACCGGGGAGCTGTTTTTT
v_call: TRBV3-1/TRBV3-2; j_call: TRBJ2-6; clone_size: NA; d_call: TRBD2; cdr3_aa: CASRQASGSGANVLTF; cdr3_nt: TGTGCCAGCCGGCAGGCTAGCGGATCTGGGGCCAACGTCCTGACTTTC
v_call: TRBV19; j_call: TRBJ1-2; clone_size: once; d_call: NA; cdr3_aa: CASARGRERGYTF; cdr3_nt: TGTGCCAGTGCCAGGGGAAGGGAGCGCGGCTACACCTTC
v_call: TRBV12-3/TRBV12-4; j_call: TRBJ1-1; clone_size: NA; d_call: NA; cdr3_aa: CASSFAGNTEAFF; cdr3_nt: TGTGCCAGCAGCTTCGCTGGGAACACTGAAGCTTTCTTT
v_call: TRBV6-5; j_call: TRBJ1-2; clone_size: many; d_call: TRBD1; cdr3_aa: CASRSGGEYGYTF; cdr3_nt: TGTGCCAGCAGGTCAGGGGGAGAGTATGGCTACACCTTC
v_call: TRBV4-1; j_call: TRBJ1-2; clone_size: NA; d_call: NA; cdr3_aa: CASSQAGDIGNGYTF; cdr3_nt: TGCGCCAGCAGCCAAGCCGGGGACATCGGAAATGGCTACACCTTC
v_call: TRBV4-2; j_call: TRBJ2-7; clone_size: NA; d_call: TRBD1; cdr3_aa: CASSPGTAPIGDGQYF; cdr3_nt: TGTGCCAGCAGCCCCGGGACAGCCCCTATTGGGGACGGGCAGTACTTC
v_call: TRBV11-2; j_call: TRBJ2-1; clone_size: NA; d_call: NA; cdr3_aa: CASKLRNEQFF; cdr3_nt: TGTGCCAGCAAGCTTCGCAATGAGCAGTTCTTC
v_call: TRBV10-1; j_call: TRBJ1-6; clone_size: NA; d_call: NA; cdr3_aa: CASSEDPQNSPLHF; cdr3_nt: TGCGCCAGCAGTGAGGACCCGCAGAATTCACCCCTCCACTTT
v_call: TRBV9; j_call: TRBJ1-2; clone_size: few; d_call: TRBD1; cdr3_aa: CASSRQGVNYGYTF; cdr3_nt: TGTGCCAGCAGTCGACAGGGGGTCAACTATGGCTACACCTTC
v_call: TRBV5-1; j_call: TRBJ2-1; clone_size: NA; d_call: TRBD2; cdr3_aa: CASSLGLAGGTYNEQFF; cdr3_nt: TGCGCCAGCAGCTTAGGACTAGCGGGAGGAACCTACAATGAGCAGTTCTTC
v_call: TRBV18; j_call: TRBJ2-5; clone_size: NA; d_call: NA; cdr3_aa: CASSRERGEETQYF; cdr3_nt: TGTGCCAGCTCACGTGAAAGGGGAGAAGAGACCCAGTACTTC
v_call: TRBV12-5; j_call: TRBJ1-4; clone_size: NA; d_call: TRBD1; cdr3_aa: CASGLGQGLHEKLFF; cdr3_nt: TGTGCTAGTGGTTTGGGACAGGGGTTGCATGAAAAACTGTTTTTT
v_call: TRBV13; j_call: TRBJ1-1; clone_size: NA; d_call: NA; cdr3_aa: CASSFAEDRNTEAFF; cdr3_nt: TGTGCCAGCAGCTTCGCCGAGGACAGGAACACTGAAGCTTTCTTT
v_call: TRBV24-1; j_call: TRBJ1-2; clone_size: NA; d_call: TRBD1; cdr3_aa: CATSGGQGVNYGYTF; cdr3_nt: TGTGCCACCAGTGGAGGACAGGGGGTGAACTATGGCTACACCTTC
v_call: TRBV5-1; j_call: TRBJ2-5; clone_size: NA; d_call: NA; cdr3_aa: CASRSSLETQYF; cdr3_nt: TGCGCCAGCCGGTCGAGTTTGGAGACCCAGTACTTC
v_call: TRBV7-2; j_call: TRBJ1-3; clone_size: once; d_call: NA; cdr3_aa: CASSPQGFSGNTIYF; cdr3_nt: TGTGCCAGCAGTCCCCAGGGGTTCTCGGGAAACACCATATATTTT
v_call: TRBV2; j_call: TRBJ1-2; clone_size: NA; d_call: NA; cdr3_aa: CASSEWAYGYTF; cdr3_nt: TGTGCCAGCAGTGAATGGGCCTATGGCTACACCTTC